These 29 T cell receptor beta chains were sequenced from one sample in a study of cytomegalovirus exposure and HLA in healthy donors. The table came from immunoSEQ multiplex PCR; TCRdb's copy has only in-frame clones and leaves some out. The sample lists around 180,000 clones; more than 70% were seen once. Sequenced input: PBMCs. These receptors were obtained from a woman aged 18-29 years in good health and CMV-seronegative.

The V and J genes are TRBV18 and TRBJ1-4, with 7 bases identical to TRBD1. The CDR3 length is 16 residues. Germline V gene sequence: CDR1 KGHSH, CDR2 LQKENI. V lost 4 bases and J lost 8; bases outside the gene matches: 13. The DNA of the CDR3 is TGTGCCAGCTCACTCCTCCTAAGGGGGCGTCGCGAAAAACTGTTTTTT. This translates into CASSLLLRGRREKLFF.

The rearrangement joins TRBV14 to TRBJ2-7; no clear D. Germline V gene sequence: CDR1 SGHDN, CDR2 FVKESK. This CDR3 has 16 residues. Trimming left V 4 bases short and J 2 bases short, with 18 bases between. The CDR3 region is CASSPPGSTNPYEQYF. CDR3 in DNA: TGTGCCAGCAGCCCACCCGGGTCTACTAACCCCTACGAGCAGTACTTC. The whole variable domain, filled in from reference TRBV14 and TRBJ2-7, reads EAGVTQFPSHSVIEKGQTVTLRCDPISGHDNLYWYRRVMGKEIKFLLHFVKESKQDESGMPNNRFLAERTGGTYSTLKVQPAELEDSGVYFCASSPPGSTNPYEQYFGPGTRLTVT.

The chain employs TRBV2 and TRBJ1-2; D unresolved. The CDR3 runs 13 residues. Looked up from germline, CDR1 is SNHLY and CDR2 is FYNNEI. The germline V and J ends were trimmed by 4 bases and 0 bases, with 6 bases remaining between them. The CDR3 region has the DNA TGTGCCAGCAGTGTCACAGCTAACTATGGCTACACCTTC. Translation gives CASSVTANYGYTF. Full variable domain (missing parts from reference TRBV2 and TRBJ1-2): EPEVTQTPSHQVTQMGQEVILRCVPISNHLYFYWYRQILGQKVEFLVSFYNNEISEKSEIFDDQFSVERPDGSNFTLKIRSTKLEDSAMYFCASSVTANYGYTFGSGTRLTVV.

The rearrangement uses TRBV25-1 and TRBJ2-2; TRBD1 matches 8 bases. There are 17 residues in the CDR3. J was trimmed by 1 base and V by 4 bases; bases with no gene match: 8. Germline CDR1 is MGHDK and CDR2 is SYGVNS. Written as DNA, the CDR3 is TGTGCCAGCAGTGGAAACCTAGGGACAGGGAACACCGGGGAGCTGTTTTTT. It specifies CASSGNLGTGNTGELFF.

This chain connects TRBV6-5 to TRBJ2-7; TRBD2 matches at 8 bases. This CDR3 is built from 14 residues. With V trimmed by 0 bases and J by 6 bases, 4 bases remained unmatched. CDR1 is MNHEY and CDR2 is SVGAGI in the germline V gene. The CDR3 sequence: CASSYSGLETEQYF. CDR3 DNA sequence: TGTGCCAGCAGTTACTCGGGACTAGAGACCGAGCAGTACTTC.

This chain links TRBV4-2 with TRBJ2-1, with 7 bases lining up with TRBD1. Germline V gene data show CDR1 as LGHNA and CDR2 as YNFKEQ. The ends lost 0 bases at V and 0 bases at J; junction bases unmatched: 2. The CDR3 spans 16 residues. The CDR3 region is CASSQDWDSSYNEQFF. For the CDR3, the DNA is TGTGCCAGCAGCCAAGATTGGGACAGCTCCTACAATGAGCAGTTCTTC.

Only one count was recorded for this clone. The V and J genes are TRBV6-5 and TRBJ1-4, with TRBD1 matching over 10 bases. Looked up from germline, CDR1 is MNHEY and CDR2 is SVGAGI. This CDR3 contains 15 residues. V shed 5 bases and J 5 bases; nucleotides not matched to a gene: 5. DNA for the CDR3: TGTGCCAGCAGTCCCCCGGGACAGGGGAATGAAAAACTGTTTTTT. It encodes CASSPPGQGNEKLFF.

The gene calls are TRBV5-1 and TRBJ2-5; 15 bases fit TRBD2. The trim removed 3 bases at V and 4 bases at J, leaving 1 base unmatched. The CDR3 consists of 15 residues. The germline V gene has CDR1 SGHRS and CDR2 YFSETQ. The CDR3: CASSWGLAGGETQYF. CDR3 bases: TGCGCCAGCAGCTGGGGACTAGCGGGGGGAGAGACCCAGTACTTC.

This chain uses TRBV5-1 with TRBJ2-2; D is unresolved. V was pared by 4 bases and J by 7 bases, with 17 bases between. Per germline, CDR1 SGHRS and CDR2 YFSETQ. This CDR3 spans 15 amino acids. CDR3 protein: CASSPSPSTGGELFF. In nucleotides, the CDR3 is TGCGCCAGCAGCCCATCTCCCTCCACGGGCGGGGAGCTGTTTTTT. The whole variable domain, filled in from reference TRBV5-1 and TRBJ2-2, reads KAGVTQTPRYLIKTRGQQVTLSCSPISGHRSVSWYQQTPGQGLQFLFEYFSETQRNKGNFPGRFSGRQFSNSRSEMNVSTLELGDSALYLCASSPSPSTGGELFFGEGSRLTVL.

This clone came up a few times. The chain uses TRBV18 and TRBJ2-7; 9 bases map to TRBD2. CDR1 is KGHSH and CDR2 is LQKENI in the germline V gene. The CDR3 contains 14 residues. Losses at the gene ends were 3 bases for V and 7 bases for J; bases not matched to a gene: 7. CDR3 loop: CASSPENGLAEQYF. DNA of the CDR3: TGTGCCAGCTCACCTGAGAACGGACTAGCGGAGCAGTACTTC.

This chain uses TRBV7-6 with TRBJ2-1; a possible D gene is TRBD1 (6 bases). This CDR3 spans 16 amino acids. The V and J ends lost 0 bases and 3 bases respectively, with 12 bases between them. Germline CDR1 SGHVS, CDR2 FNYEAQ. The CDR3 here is CASSLAARDIYNEQFF. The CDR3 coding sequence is TGTGCCAGCAGCTTAGCCGCCCGGGACATCTACAATGAGCAGTTCTTC.

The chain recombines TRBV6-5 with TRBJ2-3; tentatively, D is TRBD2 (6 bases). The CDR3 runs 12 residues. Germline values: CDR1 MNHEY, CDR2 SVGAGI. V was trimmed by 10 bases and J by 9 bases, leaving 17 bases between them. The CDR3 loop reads CATLTSGGTQYF. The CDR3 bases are TGTGCCACTCTGACTAGTGGTGGCACGCAGTATTTT.

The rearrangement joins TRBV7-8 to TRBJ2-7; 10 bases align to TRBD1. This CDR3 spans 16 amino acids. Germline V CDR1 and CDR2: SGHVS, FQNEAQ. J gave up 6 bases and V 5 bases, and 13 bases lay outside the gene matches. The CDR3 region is CASSDSTDDRGREQYF. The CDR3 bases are TGTGCCAGCAGCGATTCCACAGATGACAGGGGGCGCGAGCAGTACTTC. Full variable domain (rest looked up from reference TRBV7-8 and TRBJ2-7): GAGVSQSPRYKVAKRGQDVALRCDPISGHVSLFWYQQALGQGPEFLTYFQNEAQLDKSGLPSDRFFAERPEGSVSTLKIQRTQQEDSAVYLCASSDSTDDRGREQYFGPGTRLTVT.

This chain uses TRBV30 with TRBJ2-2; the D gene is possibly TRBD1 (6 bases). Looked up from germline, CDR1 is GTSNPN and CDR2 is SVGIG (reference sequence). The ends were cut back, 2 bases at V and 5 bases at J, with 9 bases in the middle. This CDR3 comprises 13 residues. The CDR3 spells CAWSIGQTGELFF. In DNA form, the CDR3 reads TGTGCCTGGAGTATCGGACAGACCGGGGAGCTGTTTTTT.

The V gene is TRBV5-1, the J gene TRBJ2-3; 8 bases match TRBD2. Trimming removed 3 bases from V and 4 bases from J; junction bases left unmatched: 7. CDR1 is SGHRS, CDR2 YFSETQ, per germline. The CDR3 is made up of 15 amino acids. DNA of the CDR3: TGCGCCAGCAGCTGGAACGGGGGGGCCCCAGATACGCAGTATTTT. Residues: CASSWNGGAPDTQYF.

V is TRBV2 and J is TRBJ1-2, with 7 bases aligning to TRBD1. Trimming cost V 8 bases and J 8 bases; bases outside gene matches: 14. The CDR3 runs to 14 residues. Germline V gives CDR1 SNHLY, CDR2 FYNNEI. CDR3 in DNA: TGTGCCAGCGGCTCGTCAGGGGGTGTGAGGGGCTACACCTTC. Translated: CASGSSGGVRGYTF. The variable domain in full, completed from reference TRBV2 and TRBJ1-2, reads EPEVTQTPSHQVTQMGQEVILRCVPISNHLYFYWYRQILGQKVEFLVSFYNNEISEKSEIFDDQFSVERPDGSNFTLKIRSTKLEDSAMYFCASGSSGGVRGYTFGSGTRLTVV.

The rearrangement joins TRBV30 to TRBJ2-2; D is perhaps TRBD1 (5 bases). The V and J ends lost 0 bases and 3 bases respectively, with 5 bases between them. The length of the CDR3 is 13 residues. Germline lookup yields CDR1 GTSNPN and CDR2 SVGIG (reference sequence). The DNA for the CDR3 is TGTGCCTGGAGTGTAGGGGACACCGGGGAGCTGTTTTTT. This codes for CAWSVGDTGELFF.

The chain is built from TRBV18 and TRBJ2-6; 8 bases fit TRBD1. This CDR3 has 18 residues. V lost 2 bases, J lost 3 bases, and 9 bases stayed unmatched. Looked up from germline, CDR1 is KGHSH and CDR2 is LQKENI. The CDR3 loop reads CASSPGQGGLGGANVLTF. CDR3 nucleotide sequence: TGTGCCAGCTCACCAGGACAGGGAGGTCTCGGTGGGGCCAACGTCCTGACTTTC.

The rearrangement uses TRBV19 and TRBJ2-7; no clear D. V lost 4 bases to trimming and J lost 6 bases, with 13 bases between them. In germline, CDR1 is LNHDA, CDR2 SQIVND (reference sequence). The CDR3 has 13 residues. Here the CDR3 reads CASSTQTESEQYF. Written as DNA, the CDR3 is TGTGCCAGTAGTACACAAACAGAATCCGAGCAGTACTTC.

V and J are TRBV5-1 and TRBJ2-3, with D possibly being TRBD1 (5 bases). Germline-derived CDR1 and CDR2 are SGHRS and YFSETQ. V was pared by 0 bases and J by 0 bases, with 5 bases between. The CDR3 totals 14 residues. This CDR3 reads CASSLGTSTDTQYF. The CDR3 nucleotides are TGCGCCAGCAGCTTGGGGACAAGCACAGATACGCAGTATTTT.

CDR3 bases: TGCGCCAGCAGCCACAGGACAGGGAGCTCTGGAAACACCATATATTTT. Translating gives CASSHRTGSSGNTIYF. This chain joins TRBV4-1 and TRBJ1-3, with 8 nucleotides matching TRBD1. V gave up 3 bases and J gave up 0 bases; unmatched junction bases: 4. CDR1 and CDR2 from the germline V gene are MGHRA and YSYEKL. The CDR3 has 16 amino acids.

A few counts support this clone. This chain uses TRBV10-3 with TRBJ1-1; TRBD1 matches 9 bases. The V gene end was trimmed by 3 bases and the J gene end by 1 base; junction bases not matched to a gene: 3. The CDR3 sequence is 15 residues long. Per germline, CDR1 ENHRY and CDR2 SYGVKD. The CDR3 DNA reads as TGTGCCATCAGTGACGGACAGGGGTCGAACACTGAAGCTTTCTTT. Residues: CAISDGQGSNTEAFF.

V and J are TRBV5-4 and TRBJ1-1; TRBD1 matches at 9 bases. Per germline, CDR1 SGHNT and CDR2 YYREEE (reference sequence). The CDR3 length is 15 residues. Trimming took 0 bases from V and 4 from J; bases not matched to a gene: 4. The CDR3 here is CASSLEQGASTEAFF. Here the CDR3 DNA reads TGTGCCAGCAGCTTGGAACAGGGGGCTTCCACTGAAGCTTTCTTT.

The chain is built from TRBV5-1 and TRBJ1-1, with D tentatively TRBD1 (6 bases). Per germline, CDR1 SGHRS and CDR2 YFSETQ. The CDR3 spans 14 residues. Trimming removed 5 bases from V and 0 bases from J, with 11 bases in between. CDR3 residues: CASSNKGVNTEAFF. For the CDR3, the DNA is TGCGCCAGCAGTAATAAGGGGGTGAACACTGAAGCTTTCTTT. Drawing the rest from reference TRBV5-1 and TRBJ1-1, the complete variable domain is KAGVTQTPRYLIKTRGQQVTLSCSPISGHRSVSWYQQTPGQGLQFLFEYFSETQRNKGNFPGRFSGRQFSNSRSEMNVSTLELGDSALYLCASSNKGVNTEAFFGQGTRLTVV.

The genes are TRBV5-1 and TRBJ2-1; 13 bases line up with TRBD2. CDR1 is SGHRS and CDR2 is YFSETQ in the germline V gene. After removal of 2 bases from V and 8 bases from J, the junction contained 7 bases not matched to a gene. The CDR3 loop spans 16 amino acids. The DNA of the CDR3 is TGCGCCAGCAGCTTAGGAGGACTAGCGGGAGTGGATGAGCAGTTCTTC. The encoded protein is CASSLGGLAGVDEQFF.

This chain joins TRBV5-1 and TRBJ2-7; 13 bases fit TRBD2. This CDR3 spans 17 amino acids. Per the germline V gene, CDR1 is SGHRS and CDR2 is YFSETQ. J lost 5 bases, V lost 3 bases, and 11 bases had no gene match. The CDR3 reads CASSYRSGTSGANEQYF. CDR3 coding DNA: TGCGCCAGCAGCTACCGTTCCGGGACTAGCGGGGCAAACGAGCAGTACTTC.

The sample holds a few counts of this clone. CDR3 sequence: CASSLAGSYNEQFF. The CDR3 DNA reads TGCGCCAGCAGCTTAGCGGGGTCCTACAATGAGCAGTTCTTC. V usage is TRBV5-1 and J usage is TRBJ2-1; the match to TRBD2 covers 7 bases. Trimming at V came to 2 bases and at J to 1 base, leaving 0 bases not matched to a gene. Germline lookup yields CDR1 SGHRS and CDR2 YFSETQ. This CDR3 has 14 residues.

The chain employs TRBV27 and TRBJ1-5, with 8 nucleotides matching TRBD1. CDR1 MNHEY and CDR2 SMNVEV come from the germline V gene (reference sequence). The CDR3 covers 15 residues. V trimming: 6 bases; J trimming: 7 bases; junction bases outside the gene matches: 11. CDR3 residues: CASRTLQQGAQPQHF. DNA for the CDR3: TGTGCCAGCAGGACCCTCCAGCAGGGGGCCCAGCCCCAGCATTTT.

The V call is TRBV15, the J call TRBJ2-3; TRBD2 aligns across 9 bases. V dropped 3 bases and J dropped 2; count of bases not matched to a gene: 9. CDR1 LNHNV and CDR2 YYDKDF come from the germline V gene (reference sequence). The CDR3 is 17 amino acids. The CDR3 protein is CATSRRSGGKPTDTQYF. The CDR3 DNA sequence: TGTGCCACCAGCAGGAGGAGCGGGGGGAAACCCACAGATACGCAGTATTTT.